The entry below gives a single T cell receptor (beta chain) sequence along with its context. The sample belongs to a study of OX40 agonist ivuxolimab in advanced cancers. Only in-frame clones appear in the TCRdb table, and some are missing; sequencing was by immunoSEQ multiplex PCR. The sample contains about 17,000 clones, 82% of which appear only once. Germline loops: CDR1 SNHLY, CDR2 FYNNEI. The CDR3 is 13 residues long. Trimming shortened V by 6 bases and J by 8 bases, and 16 bases separated the two germline ends. The starting material was CD4+ or CD8+ T cells sorted from blood, obtained in a trial of the OX40 agonist ivuxolimab. This clonotype was obtained from an adult with an advanced solid tumor such as melanoma, head and neck, liver or kidney cancer. The chain has TRBV2 and TRBJ1-2; no firm D call. DNA of the CDR3: TGTGCCAGCAGGGCAGAAGTGCTAGGAGGCTACACCTTC. This translates into CASRAEVLGGYTF. Combining the CDR3 with reference TRBV2 and TRBJ1-2 gives the whole variable domain EPEVTQTPSHQVTQMGQEVILRCVPISNHLYFYWYRQILGQKVEFLVSFYNNEISEKSEIFDDQFSVERPDGSNFTLKIRSTKLEDSAMYFCASRAEVLGGYTFGSGTRLTVV.